This record looks at one TCR beta chain sequence and its context. The source of the sample is a study of T cell changes during pregnancy in multiple sclerosis. Profiled with immunoSEQ multiplex PCR; TCRdb holds only in-frame clones, not every one. Here the sample spans 91,000 or so clones, roughly 92% being singletons. CDR1 LNHDA and CDR2 SQIVND come from the germline V gene (reference sequence). The CDR3 loop spans 12 amino acids. Between the trimmed V and J ends, which lost 6 bases and 3 bases, there was a span of 9 bases. This rearrangement joins TRBV19 to TRBJ2-7; TRBD2 is a possible D gene (6 bases). The receptor's source is a female donor with multiple sclerosis, enrolled in a pregnancy study. The material sequenced was peripheral blood, taken after pregnancy. In nucleotides, the CDR3 is TGTGCCAGTAGCAGGGAGGACTACGAGCAGTACTTC. Protein product: CASSREDYEQYF.